This TCR beta chain was identified during a study of shared clonotypes between healthy human individuals (dated by TCRdb to 2020 to 2022). Study-level background: The cohort included three men and a couple of women between 18 and 49 years of age. Per donor, three plates each were used for CD4 naive and CD4 memory, two for CD8 naive, and one for CD8 memory. To estimate repertoire size and how much clonotypes are shared between individuals, the study performed deep sequencing of blood TCR repertoires from about five healthy adults. Per donor, leukapheresis produced somewhere between about 0.9 and 9.5 billion PBMCs. Different laboratories and diverse techniques were used to prepare libraries and sequence TCR repertoires, to increase sequencing depth and limit assay-specific biases.

The CDR3, cysteine through phenylalanine, is 15 amino acids long. CDR3 DNA only is kept here, 45 bases in frame from base 1. V trim: 4 bases; J trim: 3 bases; unmatched bases: 2. CDR1 is given as MNHNS and CDR2 as SASEGT, both from the germline V gene. Using the deep immunoSEQ assay, multiplex PCR amplified TCR CDR3 regions from genomic DNA. For each cell subset, the extracted genomic DNA was distributed evenly across all wells of several immunoSEQ 96-well plates, and each plate served as one replicate. For sorted subsets, about 220 ng of genomic DNA, equivalent to 25,000 to 35,000 T cell genomes, went into each replicate PCR. The purified libraries were quantified using a Qubit 3.0 fluorometer, sized with a Bioanalyzer 2100, and then quantified again using the KAPA Library Quantification kit. Every immunoSEQ 96-well plate was sequenced on a separate single-read 150-cycle Illumina NextSeq 550 flow cell. In the source study's methods: Because only junctional sequences without quality scores were contained in the immunoSEQ output, filtering matching that applied to full-length reads could not be performed. To assign V/J genes and CDR3, sequences were annotated using PyIR, a Python wrapper for IgBLAST v1.9, with IMGT germline references. Any read was removed if the V/J assignment was weak (E-value above 1e-6), the CDR3 was missing, or the read contained stop codons, out-of-frame junctions, or ambiguous translated residues. V3J clonotypes were defined as sequences sharing the same inferred V gene, J gene, and CDR3 amino acid sequence. To compute the percentage overlap between repertoires, the number of shared unique clonotypes was divided by the size of the smaller repertoire. Repertoire richness was assessed with RTK rarefaction, the Chao1 estimator, and Recon v2.1 estimates of unobserved clonotypes. Generation probabilities for all TCRbeta clonotypes obtained by the gDNA method from a handful of donors were computed using OLGA. TCRdb provides this immuneACCESS table in a form limited to in-frame rearrangements. Some clones are lacking; in checked studies, under half of them reflect an unresolved V gene, and why the rest are absent is not known. That table is the source of V, J and clone size, and D and trimming were worked out from the DNA. The sample table contains about 980,000 clones; only one count was recorded for approximately 80% of them. The ten largest account for about 1.5% of the sample.

The paper as a whole reports these results and caveats: Sampling was limited to blood, and TCR repertoires in tissue likely differ from TCR repertoires in blood. The genetic and exposure-history diversity represented was limited by the small number of donors. Based on pairwise subsampling, the degree of clonotype sharing among donors was expected to be affected by sequencing depth. Roughly 5.2% of naive CD4, 3% to 3.5% of naive CD8, approximately 2.2% of memory CD4, and approximately 0.39% of memory CD8 clonotypes were shared across several donors. Estimated clonotype richness was generally larger for naive than for memory subsets. Clonotypes shared by all four sorted-subset donors showed higher generation probabilities than non-shared clonotypes. Rarefaction of sorted-subset datasets indicated incomplete sequencing despite the large sequencing depth.

About this clone itself: It has no known antigen specificity. The input lacks base qualities; no much larger clone sits a single base away.

Donors were healthy HIV-negative adults with no recently reported acute infections or vaccinations. Every donor was a Caucasian adult living in Nashville, Tennessee, USA. CD4+ T cells were enriched through magnetic negative selection, after which naive cells were positively selected on CD45RA and the remaining negative fraction served as the memory subset. After blood collection by leukapheresis, PBMCs were isolated using Ficoll-Histopaque density gradient centrifugation and then cryopreserved in the vapor phase of liquid nitrogen. Purity and quantity of every magnetically sorted T cell population were checked by analytical flow cytometry. Each sorted fraction had its genomic DNA isolated and then quantified by UV absorbance on a Nanodrop 2000c.

Material for sequencing was memory CD4+ T cells sorted from blood. The cell subset or site label, read with the paper, signifies: CD45RA-negative fraction. The V gene is TRBV6-1 and the J gene is TRBJ2-3; a stretch of 12 junction bases matches TRBD2. This receptor was obtained from a man aged 18 to 30 in good health. Here the CDR3 is given as CASSGGLAGTDTQYF. The DNA sequence is given as TGTGCCAGCAGTGGAGGACTAGCGGGGACAGATACGCAGTATTTT.